This T cell receptor beta chain emerged from a study of T-cell reconstitution after alpha-beta-depleted transplantation in children. In the case of this clonotype: Its antigen is not known.

The germline V gene encodes CDR1 SGHRS and CDR2 YFSETQ. The V end was cut by 3 bases, the J end by 3 bases, with 15 bases between. This CDR3 region has 15 residues. Preparation of the TCRbeta library was carried out with unique molecular identifiers. One entry per CDR3 protein, called by TCRdb with MiXCR from the PCR reads. The table has about 27,000 distinct CDR3 sequences, roughly a sixth seen once. Study-level results: By about two months after transplant, alpha-beta T cells reportedly arose from several hundred graft clones that had expanded. Hyperexpanded clones declined; after one year, newly produced T cells mostly supplied diversity.

Source: PBMCs, mostly from graft donor cells, taken 60 days after TCRalphabeta/CD19-depleted stem cell transplant. The chain joins TRBV5-1 to TRBJ2-5; no firm D call. This clonotype was sampled from a male patient under 10 years old who had a stem cell transplant for acute lymphoblastic leukemia, so the T cells may come from the graft donor. The CDR3 protein is CASSSGPNAEETQYF. The CDR3 DNA follows: TGCGCCAGCAGCTCAGGACCTAACGCAGAAGAGACCCAGTACTTC.